The clone carrying this T cell receptor beta chain has a handful of counts. Its matching antigen is unknown. Per germline, CDR1 SEHNR and CDR2 FQNEAQ (reference sequence). V lost 1 base to trimming and J lost 4 bases, with 10 bases between them. This CDR3 spans 14 amino acids. Using immunoSEQ multiplex PCR, the repertoire was profiled, and TCRdb retains in-frame clones only, with some absent. In the table there are 85,000 to 130,000 clones, about nine tenths of which are singletons. The source of the sample is a study of T cell responses to AZD1222 COVID-19 vaccine. Study findings and constraints: Donors were mostly white British, more females; clonal diversity possibly underestimated. Regions 160-218 and 743-854 held dominance among vaccine-associated CD4 TCRs, which spanned spike.

Sequenced here: peripheral blood, sampled 28 days after the second AZD1222 dose. This TCR was recovered from an adult who received the AZD1222 COVID-19 vaccine. The chain joins TRBV7-9 to TRBJ2-5; possible D gene TRBD1, 6 bases. This CDR3 is CASSLVEGGETQYF. In nucleotides, the CDR3 is TGTGCCAGCAGCTTAGTTGAAGGGGGAGAGACCCAGTACTTC.